The rows below give T cell receptor beta chains drawn from one sample of a study of shared clonotypes between healthy human individuals. Assay used: immunoSEQ multiplex PCR; TCRdb lists only in-frame clones, some missing. The sample lists 110,000 or so clones; approximately 70% were seen once. The specimen sequenced was memory CD8+ T cells sorted from blood. These receptors originate from a woman aged 30 to 39 in good health. Each CDR3 is given with its conserved first and last residue. The order of the fields is J gene, V gene, D gene, clone size, CDR3 protein. D genes are given only for firm matches. A row's size may be missing; if present it is once, few, many or a size class.

j_gene: TRBJ2-1; v_gene: TRBV5-4; d_gene: TRBD2; abundance: .; CDR3aa: CASSLALAGGGEQFF
j_gene: TRBJ1-2; v_gene: TRBV6-5; d_gene: .; abundance: .; CDR3aa: CASSYSREDYGYTF
j_gene: TRBJ1-1; v_gene: TRBV2; d_gene: .; abundance: .; CDR3aa: CASSDIYGENTEAFF
j_gene: TRBJ2-1; v_gene: TRBV11-3; d_gene: TRBD2; abundance: many; CDR3aa: CASSLDGGGRWDEQFF
j_gene: TRBJ2-1; v_gene: TRBV2; d_gene: .; abundance: few; CDR3aa: CASSEGRGNEQFF
j_gene: TRBJ2-2; v_gene: TRBV11-2; d_gene: TRBD2; abundance: .; CDR3aa: CASILRDGLANTGELFF
j_gene: TRBJ2-1; v_gene: TRBV5-5; d_gene: .; abundance: few; CDR3aa: CASSALLTPYNEQFF
j_gene: TRBJ2-2; v_gene: TRBV4-1; d_gene: .; abundance: .; CDR3aa: CASSQDFRRGAGELFF
j_gene: TRBJ2-3; v_gene: TRBV29-1; d_gene: TRBD2; abundance: .; CDR3aa: CSAVSILAGELDTQYF
j_gene: TRBJ1-5; v_gene: TRBV6-6; d_gene: .; abundance: few; CDR3aa: CASSYSASNQPQHF
j_gene: TRBJ2-1; v_gene: TRBV5-6; d_gene: .; abundance: .; CDR3aa: CASSLYTSLYNEQFF
j_gene: TRBJ2-3; v_gene: TRBV28; d_gene: TRBD2; abundance: once; CDR3aa: CASSLSDLGGRATDTQYF
j_gene: TRBJ2-7; v_gene: TRBV29-1; d_gene: .; abundance: many; CDR3aa: CSVEPEAGMEQYF
j_gene: TRBJ2-1; v_gene: TRBV18; d_gene: .; abundance: .; CDR3aa: CASSPPAGPYNEQFF
j_gene: TRBJ2-7; v_gene: TRBV27; d_gene: TRBD2; abundance: .; CDR3aa: CASSSTLGLAGITYEQYF
j_gene: TRBJ2-1; v_gene: TRBV6-4; d_gene: TRBD2; abundance: many; CDR3aa: CASSPAGDSDEQFF
j_gene: TRBJ2-7; v_gene: TRBV6-5; d_gene: .; abundance: few; CDR3aa: CASKGRTSEQYF
j_gene: TRBJ2-5; v_gene: TRBV19; d_gene: .; abundance: .; CDR3aa: CASSPGASQETQYF
j_gene: TRBJ1-1; v_gene: TRBV5-6; d_gene: .; abundance: .; CDR3aa: CASSPTPSYTEAFF